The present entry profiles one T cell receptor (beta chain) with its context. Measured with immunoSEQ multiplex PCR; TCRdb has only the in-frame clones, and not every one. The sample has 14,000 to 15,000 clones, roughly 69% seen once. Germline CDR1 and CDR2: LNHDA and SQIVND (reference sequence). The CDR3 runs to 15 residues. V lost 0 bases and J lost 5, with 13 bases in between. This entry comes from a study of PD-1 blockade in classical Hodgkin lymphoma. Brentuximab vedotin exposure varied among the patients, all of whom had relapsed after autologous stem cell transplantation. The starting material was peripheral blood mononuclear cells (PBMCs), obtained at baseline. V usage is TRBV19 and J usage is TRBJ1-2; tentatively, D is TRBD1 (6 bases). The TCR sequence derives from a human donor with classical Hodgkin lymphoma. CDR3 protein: CASSIDGGLPYGYTF. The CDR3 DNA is TGTGCCAGTAGTATAGACGGGGGCCTCCCGTATGGCTACACCTTC. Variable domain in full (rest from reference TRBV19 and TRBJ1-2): DGGITQSPKYLFRKEGQNVTLSCEQNLNHDAMYWYRQDPGQGLRLIYYSQIVNDFQKGDIAEGYSVSREKKESFPLTVTSAQKNPTAFYLCASSIDGGLPYGYTFGSGTRLTVV.